This T cell receptor (beta chain) was identified in a study of spatial heterogeneity in lung cancer. Study-wide points: Expanded tumor TCRs that were ubiquitous appeared in blood more at resection than follow-up.

The presence of a unique molecular identifier marked each TCR cDNA molecule. TCRdb redid the calling of the 5' RACE reads with MiXCR, one entry per CDR3 protein. The sample includes roughly 72,000 distinct CDR3 sequences, around 9.3% of them seen just once. As to time point: blood at routine non-recurrence follow-up after resection. Unsorted whole RNA of tumor, nontumor lung or frozen PBMC was sequenced. Regarding this clonotype: Antigen specificity is unknown.

CDR1 and CDR2 (germline): SEHNR, FQNEAQ (reference sequence). Trimming took off 5 bases at V and 4 bases at J, with 11 bases between the two ends. The CDR3 extends over 13 amino acids. The sample here was PBMCs, taken at follow-up. The TCR originated in a female donor with early-stage non-small cell lung cancer. The chain joins TRBV7-9 to TRBJ1-2, with D uncertain. The chain's CDR3 is CASSPAGGYGYTF. CDR3 coding DNA: TGTGCCAGCAGCCCGGCGGGCGGCTATGGCTACACCTTC.